Sequencing of this T cell receptor beta chain was carried out in a study of T cells in localized non-small cell lung cancer. Study-wide findings and caveats: Clonality of T cells reached its maximum in uninvolved adjacent lung, surpassing tumor.

The CDR3 is made up of 13 amino acids. The V gene end was trimmed by 5 bases and the J gene end by 5 bases; junction bases not matched to a gene: 4. Germline V gives CDR1 LNHDA, CDR2 SQIVND (reference sequence). About this clone itself: Its target is unknown.

Repertoires were generated with immunoSEQ multiplex PCR, while TCRdb's copy carries only in-frame clones and drops some. The sample includes approximately 47,000 clones, approximately 90% of them seen just once. The origin of this receptor is a man between 40 and 70 years old with stage II lung adenocarcinoma. The V and J genes are TRBV19 and TRBJ2-5; 8 nucleotides match TRBD1. Sample: PBMCs, taken before any cancer treatment. The CDR3 reads CASSANRGETQYF. The DNA of the CDR3 is TGTGCCAGTAGTGCCAACAGGGGGGAGACCCAGTACTTC.